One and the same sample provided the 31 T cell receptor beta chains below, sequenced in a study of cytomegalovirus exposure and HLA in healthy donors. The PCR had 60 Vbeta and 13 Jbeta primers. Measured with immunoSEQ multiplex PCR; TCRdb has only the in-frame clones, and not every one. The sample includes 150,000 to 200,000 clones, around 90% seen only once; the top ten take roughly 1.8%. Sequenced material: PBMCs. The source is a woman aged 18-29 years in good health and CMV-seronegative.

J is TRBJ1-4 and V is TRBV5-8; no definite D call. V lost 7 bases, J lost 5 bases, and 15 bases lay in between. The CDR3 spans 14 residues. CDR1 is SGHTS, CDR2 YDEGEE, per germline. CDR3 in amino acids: CASAQEGANEKLFF. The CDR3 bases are TGTGCCAGCGCCCAGGAAGGTGCGAATGAAAAACTGTTTTTT.

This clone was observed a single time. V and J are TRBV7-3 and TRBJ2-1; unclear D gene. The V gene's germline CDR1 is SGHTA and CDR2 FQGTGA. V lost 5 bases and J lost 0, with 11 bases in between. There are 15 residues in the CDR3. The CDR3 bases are TGTGCCAGCAGCCAGCGATCGAGCTCCTACAATGAGCAGTTCTTC. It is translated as CASSQRSSSYNEQFF.

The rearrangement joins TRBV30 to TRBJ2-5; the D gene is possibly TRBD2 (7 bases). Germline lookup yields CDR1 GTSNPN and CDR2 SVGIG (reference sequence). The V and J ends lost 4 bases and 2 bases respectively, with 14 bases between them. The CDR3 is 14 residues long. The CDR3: CAWNRGGGQETQYF. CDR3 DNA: TGTGCCTGGAACCGGGGAGGGGGGCAAGAGACCCAGTACTTC.

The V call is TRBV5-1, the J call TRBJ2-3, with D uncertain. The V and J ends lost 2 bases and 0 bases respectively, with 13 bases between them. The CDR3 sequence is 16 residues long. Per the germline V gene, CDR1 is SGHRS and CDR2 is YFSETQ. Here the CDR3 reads CASSLPLGDSTDTQYF. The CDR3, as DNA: TGCGCCAGCAGCTTACCGCTAGGAGATAGCACAGATACGCAGTATTTT.

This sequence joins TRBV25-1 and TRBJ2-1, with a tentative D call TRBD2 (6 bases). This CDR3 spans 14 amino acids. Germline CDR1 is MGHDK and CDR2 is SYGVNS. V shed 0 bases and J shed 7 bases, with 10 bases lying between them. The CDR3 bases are TGTGCCAGCAGTGAATATCGGGGGATGAATGAGCAGTTCTTC. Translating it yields CASSEYRGMNEQFF. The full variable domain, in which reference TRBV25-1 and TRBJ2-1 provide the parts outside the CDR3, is EADIYQTPRYLVIGTGKKITLECSQTMGHDKMYWYQQDPGMELHLIHYSYGVNSTEKGDLSSESTVSRIRTEHFPLTLESARPSHTSQYLCASSEYRGMNEQFFGPGTRLTVL.

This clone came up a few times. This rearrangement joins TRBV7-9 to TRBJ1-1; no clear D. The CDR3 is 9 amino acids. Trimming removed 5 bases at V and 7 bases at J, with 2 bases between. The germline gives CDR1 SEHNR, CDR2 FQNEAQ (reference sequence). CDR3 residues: CASSLEAFF. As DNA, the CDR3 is TGTGCCAGCAGCCTTGAAGCTTTCTTT.

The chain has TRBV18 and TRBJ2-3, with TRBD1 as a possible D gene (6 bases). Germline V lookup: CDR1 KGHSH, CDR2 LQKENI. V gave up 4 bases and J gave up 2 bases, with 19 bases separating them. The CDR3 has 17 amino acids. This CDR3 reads CASSRVRQGPPTDTQYF. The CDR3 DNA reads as TGTGCCAGCTCACGGGTGCGTCAGGGGCCTCCCACAGATACGCAGTATTTT.

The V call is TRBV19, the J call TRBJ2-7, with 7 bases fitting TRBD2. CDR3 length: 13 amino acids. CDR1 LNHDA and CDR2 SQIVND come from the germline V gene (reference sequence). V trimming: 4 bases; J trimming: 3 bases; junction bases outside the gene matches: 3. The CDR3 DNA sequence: TGTGCCAGTAGTACTAGCGGCAACTACGAGCAGTACTTC. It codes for CASSTSGNYEQYF.

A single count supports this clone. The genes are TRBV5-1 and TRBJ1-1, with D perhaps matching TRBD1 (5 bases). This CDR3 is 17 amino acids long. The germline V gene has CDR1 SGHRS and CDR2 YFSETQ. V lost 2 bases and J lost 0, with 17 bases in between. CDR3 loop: CASSFGPRALMNTEAFF. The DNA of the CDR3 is TGCGCCAGCAGCTTCGGGCCCAGGGCCCTCATGAACACTGAAGCTTTCTTT. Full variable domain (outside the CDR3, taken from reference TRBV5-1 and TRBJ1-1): KAGVTQTPRYLIKTRGQQVTLSCSPISGHRSVSWYQQTPGQGLQFLFEYFSETQRNKGNFPGRFSGRQFSNSRSEMNVSTLELGDSALYLCASSFGPRALMNTEAFFGQGTRLTVV.

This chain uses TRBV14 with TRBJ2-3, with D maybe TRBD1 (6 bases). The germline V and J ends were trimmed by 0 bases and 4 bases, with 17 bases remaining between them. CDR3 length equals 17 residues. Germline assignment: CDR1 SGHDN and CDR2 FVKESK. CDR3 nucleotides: TGTGCCAGCAGCCAAGACGACAGGACGGCGTCCCCAGATACGCAGTATTTT. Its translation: CASSQDDRTASPDTQYF.

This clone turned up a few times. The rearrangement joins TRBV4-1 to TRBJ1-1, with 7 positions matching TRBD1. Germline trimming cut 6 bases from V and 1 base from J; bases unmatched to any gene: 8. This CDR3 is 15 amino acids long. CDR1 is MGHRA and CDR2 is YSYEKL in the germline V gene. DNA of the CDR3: TGCGCCAGCAGTGCAATCAGGGGGACGAACACTGAAGCTTTCTTT. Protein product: CASSAIRGTNTEAFF.

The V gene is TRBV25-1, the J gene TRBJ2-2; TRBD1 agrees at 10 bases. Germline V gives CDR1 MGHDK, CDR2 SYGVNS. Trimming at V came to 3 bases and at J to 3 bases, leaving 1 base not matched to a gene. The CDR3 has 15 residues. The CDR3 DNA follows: TGTGCCAGCAGTGAGGGACAGGGGTACACCGGGGAGCTGTTTTTT. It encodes CASSEGQGYTGELFF.

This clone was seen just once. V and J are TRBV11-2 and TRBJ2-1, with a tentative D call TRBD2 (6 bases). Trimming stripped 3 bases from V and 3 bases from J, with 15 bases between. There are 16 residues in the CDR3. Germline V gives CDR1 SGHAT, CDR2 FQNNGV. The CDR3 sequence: CASSFGRDSNYNEQFF. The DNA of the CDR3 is TGTGCCAGCAGCTTTGGGCGGGACTCTAACTACAATGAGCAGTTCTTC.

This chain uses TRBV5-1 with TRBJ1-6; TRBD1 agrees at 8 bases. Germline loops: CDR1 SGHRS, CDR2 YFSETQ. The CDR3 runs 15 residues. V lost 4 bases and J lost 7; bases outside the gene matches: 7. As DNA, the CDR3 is TGCGCCAGCAGCCTAAGACAGGGGTGGAATTCACCCCTCCACTTT. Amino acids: CASSLRQGWNSPLHF.

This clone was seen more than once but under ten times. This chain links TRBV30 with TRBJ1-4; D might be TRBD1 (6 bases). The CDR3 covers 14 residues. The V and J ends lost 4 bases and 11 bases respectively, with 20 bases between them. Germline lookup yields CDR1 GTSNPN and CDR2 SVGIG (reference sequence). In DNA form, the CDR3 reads TGTGCCTGGATGGCCAGGGGCCGCTCAGGGAAACTGTTTTTT. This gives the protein CAWMARGRSGKLFF.

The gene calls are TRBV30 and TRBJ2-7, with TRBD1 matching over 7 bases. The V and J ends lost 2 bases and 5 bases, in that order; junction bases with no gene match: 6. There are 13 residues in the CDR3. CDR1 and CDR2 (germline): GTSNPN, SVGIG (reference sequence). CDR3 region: CAWSPDRVHEQYF. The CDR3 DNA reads TGTGCCTGGAGTCCAGACAGGGTCCACGAGCAGTACTTC.

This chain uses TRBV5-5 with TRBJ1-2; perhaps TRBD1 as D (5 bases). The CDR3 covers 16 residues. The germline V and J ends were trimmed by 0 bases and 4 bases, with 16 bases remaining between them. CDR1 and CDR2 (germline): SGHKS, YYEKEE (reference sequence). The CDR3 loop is CASSLAPSGASYGYTF. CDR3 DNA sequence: TGTGCCAGCAGCTTGGCTCCTTCTGGGGCTAGCTATGGCTACACCTTC.

The CDR3 protein is CASRKQGGVGEKLFF. The DNA of the CDR3 is TGTGCCAGTAGGAAACAGGGGGGAGTGGGTGAAAAACTGTTTTTT. J is TRBJ1-4 and V is TRBV19, with 8 bases aligning to TRBD1. This CDR3 has 15 amino acids. Germline-derived CDR1 and CDR2 are LNHDA and SQIVND (reference sequence). J was trimmed by 7 bases and V by 6 bases; bases with no gene match: 10.

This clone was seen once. CDR3 DNA: TGTGCCAGCAGCCAAGATCTCGCTAACACAGATACGCAGTATTTT. Translating gives CASSQDLANTDTQYF. The J gene is TRBJ2-3, the V gene TRBV14; D is unclear. The CDR3 consists of 15 residues. Germline-derived CDR1 and CDR2 are SGHDN and FVKESK. With 0 bases removed from V and 2 bases from J, the gap between germline ends came to 9 bases.

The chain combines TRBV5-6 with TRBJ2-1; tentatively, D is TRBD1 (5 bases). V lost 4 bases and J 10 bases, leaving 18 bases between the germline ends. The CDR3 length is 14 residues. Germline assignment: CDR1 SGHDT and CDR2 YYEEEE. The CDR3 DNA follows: TGTGCCAGCAGCCCCGGAGCAGGGTCCAGGGAGCAGTTCTTC. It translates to CASSPGAGSREQFF.

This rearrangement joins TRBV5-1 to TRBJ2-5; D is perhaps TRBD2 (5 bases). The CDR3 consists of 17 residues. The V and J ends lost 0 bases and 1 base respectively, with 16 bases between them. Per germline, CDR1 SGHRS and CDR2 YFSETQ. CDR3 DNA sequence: TGCGCCAGCAGCTTGGGGATCGGGATTATTATCCAAGAGACCCAGTACTTC. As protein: CASSLGIGIIIQETQYF.

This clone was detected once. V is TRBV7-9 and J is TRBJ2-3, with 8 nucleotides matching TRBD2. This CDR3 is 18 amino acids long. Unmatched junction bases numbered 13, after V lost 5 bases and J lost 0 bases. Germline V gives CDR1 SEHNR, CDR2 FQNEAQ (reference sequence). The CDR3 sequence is CASSARIPGLDSTDTQYF. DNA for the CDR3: TGTGCCAGCAGCGCAAGAATTCCGGGACTAGATAGCACAGATACGCAGTATTTT.

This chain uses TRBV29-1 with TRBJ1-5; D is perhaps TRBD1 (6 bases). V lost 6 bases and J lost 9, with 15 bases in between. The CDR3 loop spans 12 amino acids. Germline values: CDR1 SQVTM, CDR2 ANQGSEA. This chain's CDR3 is CSVWDTSGPQHF. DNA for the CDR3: TGCAGCGTGTGGGACACTTCAGGGCCCCAGCATTTT. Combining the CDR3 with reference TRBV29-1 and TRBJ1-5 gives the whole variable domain SAVISQKPSRDICQRGTSLTIQCQVDSQVTMMFWYRQQPGQSLTLIATANQGSEATYESGFVIDKFPISRPNLTFSTLTVSNMSPEDSSIYLCSVWDTSGPQHFGDGTRLSIL.

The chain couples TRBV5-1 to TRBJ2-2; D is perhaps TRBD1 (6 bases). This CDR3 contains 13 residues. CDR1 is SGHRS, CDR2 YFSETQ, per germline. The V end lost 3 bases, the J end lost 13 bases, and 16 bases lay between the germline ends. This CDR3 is CASSSTPGDGLFF. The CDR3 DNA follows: TGCGCCAGCAGCTCCACGCCAGGGGACGGGCTGTTTTTT.

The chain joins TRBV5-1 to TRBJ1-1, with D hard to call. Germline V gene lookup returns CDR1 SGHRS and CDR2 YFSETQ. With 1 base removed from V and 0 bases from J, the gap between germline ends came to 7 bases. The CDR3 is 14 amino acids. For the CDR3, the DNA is TGCGCCAGCAGCTTGTATCCTTTGAACACTGAAGCTTTCTTT. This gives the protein CASSLYPLNTEAFF.

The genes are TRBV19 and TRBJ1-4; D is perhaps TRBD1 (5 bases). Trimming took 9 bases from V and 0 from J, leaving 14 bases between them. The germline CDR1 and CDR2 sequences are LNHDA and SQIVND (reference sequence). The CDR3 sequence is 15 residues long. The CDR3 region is CASNDLGATNEKLFF. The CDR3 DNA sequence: TGTGCCAGCAACGACCTAGGGGCAACTAATGAAAAACTGTTTTTT.

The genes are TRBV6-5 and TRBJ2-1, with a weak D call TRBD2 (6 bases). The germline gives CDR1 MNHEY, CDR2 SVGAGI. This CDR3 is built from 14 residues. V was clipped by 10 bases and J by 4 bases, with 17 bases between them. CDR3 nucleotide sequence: TGTGCCACCCTGAAGGCGGGACTTTACAATGAGCAGTTCTTC. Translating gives CATLKAGLYNEQFF.

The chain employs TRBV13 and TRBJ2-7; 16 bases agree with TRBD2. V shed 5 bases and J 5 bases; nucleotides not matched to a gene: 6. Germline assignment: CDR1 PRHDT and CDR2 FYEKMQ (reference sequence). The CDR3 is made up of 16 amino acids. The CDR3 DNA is TGTGCCAGCAGCGAATCAGGGACTAGCGGGAGGGACGAGCAGTACTTC. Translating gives CASSESGTSGRDEQYF. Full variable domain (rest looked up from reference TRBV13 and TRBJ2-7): AAGVIQSPRHLIKEKRETATLKCYPIPRHDTVYWYQQGPGQDPQFLISFYEKMQSDKGSIPDRFSAQQFSDYHSELNMSSLELGDSALYFCASSESGTSGRDEQYFGPGTRLTVT.

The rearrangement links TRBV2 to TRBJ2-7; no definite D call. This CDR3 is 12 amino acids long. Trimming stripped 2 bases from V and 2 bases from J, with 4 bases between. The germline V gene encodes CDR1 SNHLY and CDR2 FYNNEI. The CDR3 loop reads CASSEIAYEQYF. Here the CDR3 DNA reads TGTGCCAGCAGTGAAATCGCCTACGAGCAGTACTTC.

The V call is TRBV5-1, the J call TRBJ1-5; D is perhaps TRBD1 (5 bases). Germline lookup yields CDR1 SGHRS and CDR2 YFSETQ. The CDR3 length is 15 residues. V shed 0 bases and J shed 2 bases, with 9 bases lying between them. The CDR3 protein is CASSLGGVGNQPQHF. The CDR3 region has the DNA TGCGCCAGCAGCTTGGGGGGGGTAGGCAATCAGCCCCAGCATTTT.

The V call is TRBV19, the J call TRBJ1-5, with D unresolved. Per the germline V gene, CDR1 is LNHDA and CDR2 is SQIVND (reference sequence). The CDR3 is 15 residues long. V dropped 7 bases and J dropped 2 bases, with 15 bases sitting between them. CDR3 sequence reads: CASIDTAGGNQPQHF. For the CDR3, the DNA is TGTGCCAGTATCGACACAGCGGGAGGCAATCAGCCCCAGCATTTT.